In its sample, the clone carrying this T cell receptor beta chain was seen a few times. This entry is derived from a study of beta chain features in type 1 diabetes. Overall study context: All of the samples together had 107,917,701 sorted cells examined.

Of the isolated RNA, all was reverse transcribed, and so the sequenced material was expressed TCRB transcripts. TCRdb's copy holds only in-frame clones and misses some; the assay was immunoSEQ multiplex PCR. The profile shows a few hundred thousand clones, 25% to 30% of them singletons. Central memory, naive, regulatory and stem cell-like memory CD4+ cells were sorted by CD45RO/CCR7/CD25/CD127/CD95/CD27. V dropped 3 bases and J dropped 4 bases, with 8 bases sitting between them. The CDR3 totals 12 residues. CDR1 and CDR2 from the germline V gene are SQVTM and ANQGSEA. The sequence was obtained from a man aged 30-40 years in good health. The sample taken for sequencing was central memory CD4+ T cells from blood. This chain joins TRBV29-1 and TRBJ2-3; D is unresolved. CDR3 coding DNA: TGCAGCGTTGATCTGGGGTCAGATACGCAGTATTTT. It encodes CSVDLGSDTQYF.